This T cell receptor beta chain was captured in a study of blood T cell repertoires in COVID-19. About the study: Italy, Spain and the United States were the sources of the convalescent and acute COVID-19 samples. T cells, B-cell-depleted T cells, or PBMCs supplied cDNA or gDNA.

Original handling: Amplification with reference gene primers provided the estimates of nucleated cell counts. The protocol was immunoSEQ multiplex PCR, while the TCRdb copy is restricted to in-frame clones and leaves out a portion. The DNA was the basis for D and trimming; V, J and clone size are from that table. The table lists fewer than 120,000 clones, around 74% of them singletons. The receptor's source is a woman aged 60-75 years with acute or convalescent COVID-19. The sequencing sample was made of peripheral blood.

The CDR3 protein is CASSLNRELSGYTF. In DNA, the CDR3 is TGTGCCAGCAGCTTGAACAGGGAGTTGTCTGGCTACACCTTC. The chain links TRBV7-2 to TRBJ1-2; weak D call: TRBD1 (6 bases). The CDR3 contains 14 residues. Trimming shortened V by 3 bases and J by 7 bases, and 15 bases separated the two germline ends. The germline gives CDR1 SGHTA, CDR2 FQGNSA.